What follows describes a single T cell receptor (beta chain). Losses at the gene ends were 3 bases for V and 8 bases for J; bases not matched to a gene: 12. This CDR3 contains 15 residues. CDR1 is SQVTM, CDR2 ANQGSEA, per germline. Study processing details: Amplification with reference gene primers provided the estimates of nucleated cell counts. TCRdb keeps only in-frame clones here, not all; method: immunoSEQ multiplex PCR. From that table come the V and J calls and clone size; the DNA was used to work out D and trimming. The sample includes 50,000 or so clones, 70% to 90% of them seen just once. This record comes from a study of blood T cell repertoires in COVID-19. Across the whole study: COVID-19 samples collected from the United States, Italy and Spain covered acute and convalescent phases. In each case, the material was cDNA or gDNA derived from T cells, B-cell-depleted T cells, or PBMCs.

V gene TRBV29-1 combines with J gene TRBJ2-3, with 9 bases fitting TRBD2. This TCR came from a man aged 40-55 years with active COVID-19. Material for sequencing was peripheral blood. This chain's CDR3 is CSVEIAGGRLGTQYF. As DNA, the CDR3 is TGCAGCGTTGAGATCGCGGGAGGGCGATTGGGTACGCAGTATTTT.